The sequence of this T cell receptor beta chain was determined in a study of T-cell memory formation after mild COVID-19. Study-wide points: Second-wave clones that peaked on day 37 lacked confirmed SARS-CoV-2 specificity.

This clonotype was seen only a few times. Its antigen is still unknown. From germline, CDR1 is MGHRA and CDR2 YSYEKL. Germline trimming cut 1 base from V and 7 bases from J; bases unmatched to any gene: 7. CDR3 length: 15 amino acids. Each CDR3 protein gets one entry after TCRdb re-called the 5' RACE reads with MiXCR. The sample shows 280,000 or so distinct CDR3 sequences, over 15% of them seen only once. The sequenced sample was PBMCs or a T cell subset sorted from them (not recorded which). This clonotype was obtained from a man between 18 and 35 years old who had mild COVID-19 (a few samples of this study predate the infection). Cell type and time point are not known. The chain has TRBV4-1 and TRBJ2-1, with 7 bases aligning to TRBD1. The CDR3: CASSQGETGLNEQFF. The CDR3 DNA sequence: TGCGCCAGCAGCCAAGGGGAGACAGGGCTAAATGAGCAGTTCTTC.